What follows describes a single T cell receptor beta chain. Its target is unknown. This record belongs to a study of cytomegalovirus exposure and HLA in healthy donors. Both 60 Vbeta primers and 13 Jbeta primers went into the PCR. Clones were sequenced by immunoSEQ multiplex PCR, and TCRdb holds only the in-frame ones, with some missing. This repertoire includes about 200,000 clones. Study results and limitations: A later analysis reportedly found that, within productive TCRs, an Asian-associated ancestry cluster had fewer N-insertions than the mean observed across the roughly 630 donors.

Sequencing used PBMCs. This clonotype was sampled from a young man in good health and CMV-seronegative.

As DNA, the CDR3 is TGCGCCAGCAGCTGGGCGGGGTACAATGAGCAGTTCTTC. It translates to CASSWAGYNEQFF. This sequence joins TRBV4-1 and TRBJ2-1; a possible D gene is TRBD2 (6 bases). The CDR3 is 13 residues long. The V end was cut by 5 bases, the J end by 4 bases, with 9 bases between. CDR1 and CDR2 (germline): MGHRA, YSYEKL.